These 5 T cell receptor beta chains were all obtained from the same sample, sequenced in a study of cytomegalovirus exposure and HLA in healthy donors. Data came from immunoSEQ multiplex PCR; TCRdb stores just in-frame clones and leaves some out. The sample has 200,000 to 300,000 clones; roughly 87% are singletons. Input material: PBMCs. These receptors were collected from a woman aged 30 to 39 in good health and CMV-seronegative.

This clone was recorded once. The chain recombines TRBV2 with TRBJ2-7; tentatively, D is TRBD1 (6 bases). The CDR3 is made up of 12 amino acids. Germline V gene data show CDR1 as SNHLY and CDR2 as FYNNEI. Trimming cost V 6 bases and J 6 bases, with 12 bases left between them. The DNA of the CDR3 is TGTGCCAGCAGCGCGCAGGGGAGCGAGCAGTACTTC. This codes for CASSAQGSEQYF.

This clone was counted between two and nine times. This rearrangement joins TRBV9 to TRBJ2-1; TRBD2 matches at 8 bases. This CDR3 has 16 residues. Unmatched junction bases numbered 7, after V lost 0 bases and J lost 5 bases. CDR1 is SGDLS, CDR2 YYNGEE, per germline. This CDR3 is CASSVGPGGSDNEQFF. The CDR3 bases are TGTGCCAGCAGCGTAGGACCGGGGGGGTCCGACAATGAGCAGTTCTTC.

The CDR3 nucleotides read TGCGCCAGCAGCCACGCCAGGCAAGAGACCCAGTACTTC. Protein: CASSHARQETQYF. The rearrangement uses TRBV4-3 and TRBJ2-5; D call uncertain. Germline V lookup: CDR1 LGHNA, CDR2 YSLEER. Trimming left V 3 bases short and J 2 bases short, with 7 bases between. The CDR3 is 13 amino acids.

The V call is TRBV27, the J call TRBJ2-7; the match to TRBD1 covers 11 bases. V lost 3 bases to trimming and J lost 0 bases; unmatched junction nucleotides: 1. The CDR3 spans 15 residues. Looked up from germline, CDR1 is MNHEY and CDR2 is SMNVEV (reference sequence). The CDR3 here is CASSFGQGASYEQYF. CDR3 in DNA: TGTGCCAGCAGTTTTGGACAGGGGGCCTCCTACGAGCAGTACTTC.

V usage is TRBV28 and J usage is TRBJ2-2, with D maybe TRBD1 (6 bases). Trimming shortened V by 2 bases and J by 3 bases, and 13 bases separated the two germline ends. Per germline, CDR1 MDHEN and CDR2 SYDVKM. This CDR3 region has 16 residues. In DNA form, the CDR3 reads TGTGCCAGCAGTTTAAATGGCAGGGGCCACACCGGGGAGCTGTTTTTT. Its translation: CASSLNGRGHTGELFF. Drawing the rest from reference TRBV28 and TRBJ2-2, the complete variable domain is DVKVTQSSRYLVKRTGEKVFLECVQDMDHENMFWYRQDPGLGLRLIYFSYDVKMKEKGDIPEGYSVSREKKERFSLILESASTNQTSMYLCASSLNGRGHTGELFFGEGSRLTVL.